This record concerns one T cell receptor (beta chain) sequence. What this receptor recognizes is not known. One base away there is no much larger clone; base qualities are not given. The sample belongs to a study of cytomegalovirus exposure and HLA in healthy donors (dated 2017 in TCRdb). The study in broad terms: An earlier analysis of some 550 of the donors reported 250 to 300 Gb of sequence data and some 120 million unique TCR beta sequences from about 179 million T cells. Rather than using new phenotypic data, the later analysis identified candidate immune exposures from TCR beta sequences and from how often those sequences occurred across donors. In a later genetic analysis, genome-wide SNP genotypes for 398 of the 666 donors were used, and that subset was treated as a discovery cohort. In an earlier analysis of 587 of the donors, high-throughput TCR beta sequencing was used to judge whether each TCR beta V gene segment behaved as functional or pseudogenic. Donor age, sex, ethnicity and CMV serostatus were compiled alongside the repertoire data. Across approximately 420 genotyped donors of the cohort, an average of approximately 220,000 unique TCR beta nucleotide sequences per donor were sequenced, and around 19% of those sequences were non-productive. Typing coverage varied by locus: roughly 620-640 donors for A, B, C, DRB1 and DQB1; about 520 for DQA1; over 600 for DPA1; roughly 450 for DPB1. Both class I and class II loci were covered by HLA typing, at four-digit resolution. The T cell repertoires of roughly 660 subjects were profiled by immunosequencing and related to cytomegalovirus serostatus. Among the roughly 370 genotyped donors, around 81% belonged to the genetic ancestry cluster associated with self-reported Caucasian donors. Every discovery cohort repertoire had been produced on one sequencing platform. A later analysis re-analyzed previously published TCR beta repertoires from approximately 670 donors and added high-resolution HLA genotyping to study TCR occurrence patterns. Roughly 300 gigabases of sequencing data and tens of millions of unique TCR sequences made up an early release that covered about 640 HLA-typed donors. The study combined high-throughput TCR immunosequencing, statistical association of individual TCRs with disease status, and machine learning to predict cytomegalovirus infection status. A handful of DR-DQ haplotypes were handled as single units for association and clustering because linkage in the cohort was strong. The study was designed to test whether signatures of past pathogen exposure could be identified by cataloging public T cell receptors. Along with the roughly 670-subject first cohort, a separate validation cohort of over a hundred different subjects was used.

Preparation of the library involved the immunoSEQ multiplex PCR assay. For the multiplex PCR, a mixture combining 60 forward primers for TCR Vbeta segments and 13 reverse primers for TCR Jbeta segments was used. A multiplex PCR assay on genomic DNA amplified the CDR3 region of rearranged TCR beta genes. The amplified TCR beta libraries were sequenced on the Illumina HiSeq System as 87-base-pair reads. The paper's data handling went like this. A later analysis counted some 80 million unique TCR beta chains across the 666 repertoires, and roughly 9.9 million of these chains were shared by at least two donors. Raw reads were error-corrected and collapsed into unique sequences by a nearest-neighbor algorithm in which closely related sequences were merged to remove PCR and sequencing errors. Alignment of CDR3 sequences to IMGT reference sequences was used to assign V, D and J gene segments. For a sequence to be retained, at least a six-nucleotide match to both a V gene segment and a J gene segment was required. Rearrangements were called productive when the CDR3 lacked stop codons and stayed in frame with V and J; all others were non-productive. CDR3 was defined by IMGT convention, running from the second conserved V-encoded cysteine to the conserved J-encoded phenylalanine. The earlier analysis of 500 to 600 of the donors excluded sequences that lacked an unambiguous match to a single V gene segment. In an earlier analysis of approximately 500 of the donors, a V segment was called functional when productive rearrangements were above 56.7%, and segregating when the standard deviation between donors exceeded 5%. A statistical classification framework was developed to diagnose cytomegalovirus status using the catalog of TCR beta chain sequences. V and J gene assignment, in a later analysis, came from comparing TCR nucleotide sequences with IMGT/GENE-DB human TR gene sequences. The TCRdist pipeline was used in a later analysis to assign CDR3 sequences and most-parsimonious VDJ recombination scenarios. In a later analysis, each TCR beta chain was defined by its CDR3 amino acid sequence together with its V-gene family, and reads lacking a unique V-gene family were excluded. A later analysis removed 600 or so highly shared, low-generation-probability nucleotide sequences to deal with suspected cross-contamination and a sequencing artifact. In a later analysis, a clonal expansion index for each public chain was calculated from normalized within-repertoire ranks of inferred template counts. In a later analysis, generation probabilities were computed with a VDJ recombination model fitted to out-of-frame rearrangements, and the resulting probabilities were checked against IGoR. A later analysis scored TCR-TCR, TCR-HLA and TCR-CMV co-occurrence with hypergeometric tests, applying a repertoire-size bias correction to TCR pairs. To estimate false discovery rates, a later analysis permuted the HLA or CMV assignments 20 times. In a later analysis, co-occurring TCRs were grouped with DBSCAN, and TCRdist sequence similarity was added when clustering was performed within HLA-allele-positive subsets. Co-occurrence clustering excluded repertoires with fewer than 30,000 or more than 120,000 public chains, plus five with anomalous nucleotide sharing. TCRdb obtained this table from immuneACCESS and retained in-frame rearrangements with V and J assigned. These tables miss some clones; where compared with another copy, unresolved V genes account for less than half of the shortfall, and the remainder is unexplained. V and J calls and clone size are copied from that table; D and trimming were computed from the DNA. Counted in this sample were 100,000 to 150,000 clones; 70% to 80% of them appeared once. The ten largest make up about 3.5% of the sample.

CDR1 and CDR2 were assigned from the germline V gene as MRHNA and SNTAGT. After removal of 6 bases from V and 1 base from J, the junction retains 12 bases not matched to a gene. Including the terminal cysteine and phenylalanine, the CDR3 comprises 17 residues. Here the CDR3 DNA is all that survives: 51 bases in frame from base 1. The paper's findings and limits, for the study overall: Compared with equally common non-associated chains, HLA-associated TCR beta chains in a later analysis were more clonally expanded and had lower generation probabilities. HLA typing was unavailable for some donors at each locus, so association tests used only the typed subset. CMV serostatus was the only immune exposure information available for the cohort. A total of 150 or so TCR beta chains were listed by the study as associated with cytomegalovirus. At a false discovery rate of 0.05, a later analysis linked around 17,000 TCR beta sequences to specific HLA alleles. In this cohort, only TCR beta chains were sequenced, and detectable features were limited by the absence of alpha or paired-chain data. According to a later analysis, parvovirus B19, influenza, CMV and Epstein-Barr virus appeared linked to several top co-occurrence clusters. An earlier analysis of some 590 of the donors showed that most TCR beta V segments appeared in productive rearrangements either about 87% or about 30% of the time, which broadly matched IMGT annotations. The presence/absence analyses assumed that sequencing depth was roughly uniform across donors, and that assumption may not be true. Approximately 18 rarely observed V segments, including chromosome 9 orphons, were excluded from the earlier analysis of approximately 500 of the donors because counts were too low. The authors suggested that the approach could potentially be generalized to other disease states and immunological phenotypes. Assigning TCR associations to individual alleles was difficult when HLA alleles, especially DR and DQ, strongly co-occurred. In a later analysis, most CMV-associated TCR beta chains were found to appear HLA-restricted, with HLA associations seemingly driven largely by CMV exposure. The classifier was reported to diagnose cytomegalovirus status with high specificity and sensitivity in both the original cohort and the validation cohort. Three of the identified cytomegalovirus-associated TCR beta chains were confirmed in vitro to be specific for cytomegalovirus antigens. According to a later genetic analysis, donors in an Asian-associated ancestry cluster had fewer N-insertions in productive TCRs than the approximately 670-donor mean. A later analysis found that TCR association rates varied across HLA loci, with DRB1 alleles showing the most associated TCRs and HLA-C alleles the fewest. A further reported finding was that TCR beta sequences accurately predicted the HLA-A and HLA-B alleles for most subjects in the first cohort. Linkage disequilibrium might explain the correlated functional status among segregating V segments, but an unknown experimental factor could not be ruled out. Across donors, most TCR sequences were observed very rarely, whereas some public TCRs were present in many individuals. The 87-base-pair reads could not distinguish some IMGT-functional V segments, including TRBV6-2 and TRBV6-3, so those segments were excluded. A cluster of highly shared sequence variants was judged likely to be a technical artifact of the sequencing pipeline. An association between a missense DCLRE1C variant and V-gene and J-gene trimming of TCR beta chains was found in a later genetic analysis and replicated in an independent cohort.

The cohort was made up of roughly 670 healthy bone marrow donors. Cohort members were all nominally healthy when sampled, although unrecorded immune exposures were likely present. The donor was CMV seronegative and was included in the group of 352 seronegative cohort members. A peripheral blood sample was collected from each donor, and TCR beta sequencing was performed on peripheral blood mononuclear cells. Genomic DNA was extracted from the blood cell samples with the Qiagen DNeasy Blood Extraction Kit. The V and J segments used are TRBV6-4 and TRBJ1-2; 9 bases in the middle match TRBD1. The receptor comes from a man aged 35 to 55 in good health and CMV-seronegative. Sequencing was performed on PBMCs. In nucleotides, the sequence is TGTGCCAGCAGATCAACCGGGACAGGGTTAAGTAACTATGGCTACACCTTC. This translates into CASRSTGTGLSNYGYTF.